The T cell receptor beta chain under discussion was sequenced for a study of T cells after yellow fever vaccination. Study-wide points: A faster peak, day 5 versus 15, was reached by the weaker secondary response.

On this clonotype itself: Its antigen is not identified.

The germline V and J ends were trimmed by 8 bases and 2 bases, with 13 bases remaining between them. CDR3 length: 14 amino acids. Germline V CDR1 and CDR2: SEHNR, FQNEAQ (reference sequence). TCRdb used MiXCR to reprocess the 5' RACE reads, holding one entry per CDR3 protein. Of 500,000 to 550,000 distinct CDR3 sequences listed, less than 25% are singletons. The receptor was derived from a man aged 18 to 29 who received the YFV17D yellow fever vaccine. This sequence joins TRBV7-9 and TRBJ2-1, with D maybe TRBD1 (5 bases). This material consisted of PBMCs, taken roughly 23 days after the first yellow fever vaccination. Here the CDR3 DNA reads TGTGCCAGCTCCTGGGGCGCTACCTACAATGAGCAGTTCTTC. Protein: CASSWGATYNEQFF.